This T cell receptor beta chain was observed in a study of OX40 agonist ivuxolimab in advanced cancers. Across the study: Mean age about 60 years, range roughly 23 to 79; nearly 85% male. Allowance was made for prior anti-PD-1, anti-PD-L1 or anti-CTLA-4 therapy, and about 37% had some.

The CDR3 is 13 residues long. V gave up 4 bases and J gave up 8 bases; unmatched junction bases: 2. Germline-derived CDR1 and CDR2 are SGHDN and FVKESK. The data were produced by immunoSEQ multiplex PCR, yet TCRdb's version contains in-frame clones alone and is incomplete. The table records 89,000 or so clones, around 88% of them present only once. This TCR was recovered from an adult with an advanced solid tumor such as melanoma, head and neck, liver or kidney cancer. The rearrangement joins TRBV14 to TRBJ2-4; 10 bases are shared with TRBD2. Sequenced here: CD4+ or CD8+ T cells sorted from blood, sampled in a trial of the OX40 agonist ivuxolimab. The DNA for the CDR3 is TGTGCCAGCAGCCTAAGCGGGAGGGACATTCAGTACTTC. Its translation is CASSLSGRDIQYF.